These 32 T cell receptor beta chains were all obtained from the same sample, sequenced in a study of T cell responses to AZD1222 COVID-19 vaccine. Assay: immunoSEQ multiplex PCR; the TCRdb copy retains only in-frame clones and omits some. This sample has 100,000 to 150,000 clones, with just under 95% found just once. Here the sequenced sample was peripheral blood, taken 28 days after the second AZD1222 dose. The source of these receptors is an adult who received the AZD1222 COVID-19 vaccine.

The CDR3 DNA sequence: TGTGCCAGCAGCTTGGGGGGCGGAAATCAGCCCCAGCATTTT. This gives the protein CASSLGGGNQPQHF. V gene TRBV5-5 combines with J gene TRBJ1-5; tentative D call: TRBD1 (5 bases). Germline V CDR1 and CDR2: SGHKS, YYEKEE (reference sequence). V was trimmed by 0 bases and J by 4 bases, leaving 8 bases between them. CDR3 length: 14 residues.

This sequence joins TRBV19 and TRBJ2-7; D remains ambiguous. V was clipped by 6 bases and J by 5 bases, with 8 bases between them. The germline V gene encodes CDR1 LNHDA and CDR2 SQIVND (reference sequence). The CDR3 spans 11 residues. Written as DNA, the CDR3 is TGTGCCAGTAGCCGATGGAACGAGCAGTACTTC. It is translated as CASSRWNEQYF.

Here the CDR3 DNA reads TGTGCCAGCAGCTTTAGGGTGACAGGTCACTCTGGGGCCAACGTCCTGACTTTC. Protein: CASSFRVTGHSGANVLTF. The rearrangement uses TRBV5-6 and TRBJ2-6; D might be TRBD1 (6 bases). Germline V gene data show CDR1 as SGHDT and CDR2 as YYEEEE. This CDR3 has 18 amino acids. V was trimmed by 2 bases and J by 0 bases, leaving 15 bases between them.

The chain combines TRBV11-1 with TRBJ1-2; tentatively, D is TRBD1 (5 bases). Germline loops: CDR1 SGHAT, CDR2 FQDESV (reference sequence). V was cut by 5 bases and J by 7 bases, with 20 bases left in between. The CDR3 is 15 residues long. CDR3 loop: CASSNNWGQLGGYTF. CDR3 nucleotides: TGTGCCAGCAGCAACAATTGGGGCCAACTCGGTGGCTACACCTTC.

The genes are TRBV28 and TRBJ2-7, with D perhaps given as TRBD1 or TRBD2 (5 bases each). The germline V gene encodes CDR1 MDHEN and CDR2 SYDVKM. The CDR3 is made up of 15 amino acids. V was pared by 2 bases and J by 5 bases, with 16 bases between. As DNA, the CDR3 is TGTGCCAGCAGTTTAGGGGGTTTGCCGGGCAACGAGCAGTACTTC. As protein: CASSLGGLPGNEQYF.

J is TRBJ1-2 and V is TRBV19, with D unresolved. CDR3 length: 15 amino acids. The germline V gene has CDR1 LNHDA and CDR2 SQIVND (reference sequence). The ends were cut back, 8 bases at V and 2 bases at J, with 18 bases in the middle. As DNA, the CDR3 is TGTGCCAGTTCTCCTCCGGGAGCGGTAAACTATGGCTACACCTTC. Protein product: CASSPPGAVNYGYTF.

This chain links TRBV4-2 with TRBJ1-3; D is perhaps TRBD1 (5 bases). This CDR3 region has 14 residues. Trimming stripped 2 bases from V and 2 bases from J, with 7 bases between. Germline CDR1 is LGHNA and CDR2 is YNFKEQ. CDR3 in DNA: TGTGCCAGCAGCCAACAGGGAACTGGAAACACCATATATTTT. Translating gives CASSQQGTGNTIYF.

The chain recombines TRBV12-3 or TRBV12-4 with TRBJ1-2; a possible D gene is TRBD1 (5 bases). V lost 6 bases and J lost 8, with 13 bases in between. This CDR3 comprises 12 residues. The CDR3 here is CASSPGSFGYTF. In DNA form, the CDR3 reads TGTGCCAGCAGCCCAGGGTCGTTCGGCTACACCTTC.

The rearrangement links TRBV29-1 to TRBJ2-3; TRBD1 agrees at 9 bases. Losses at the gene ends were 7 bases for V and 1 base for J; bases not matched to a gene: 3. Germline CDR1 and CDR2: SQVTM and ANQGSEA. The CDR3 runs 13 residues. In DNA form, the CDR3 reads TGCAGCGCAAGACAGGGGGGCACAGATACGCAGTATTTT. Its translation: CSARQGGTDTQYF.

The CDR3 reads CASSSPGQGASYEQYF. The DNA of the CDR3 is TGTGCCAGCAGTTCCCCCGGACAGGGGGCTTCCTACGAGCAGTACTTC. The V call is TRBV27, the J call TRBJ2-7, with 11 bases matching TRBD1. Looked up from germline, CDR1 is MNHEY and CDR2 is SMNVEV (reference sequence). V was pared by 4 bases and J by 1 base, with 6 bases of the junction left unmatched. The CDR3 runs 16 residues.

Here the CDR3 DNA reads TGCAGTGCTAGTACTGGACTAGCGCCCTGGGGGGAAGAGACCCAGTACTTC. This encodes CSASTGLAPWGEETQYF. The chain combines TRBV20-1 with TRBJ2-5; 9 bases fit TRBD2. There are 17 residues in the CDR3. The V segment lost 3 bases and the J segment 3 bases; nucleotides outside the gene matches: 14. Per germline, CDR1 DFQATT and CDR2 SNEGSKA (reference sequence).

In its sample, this clone was seen once. The CDR3: CASSSGGVTDTQYF. The CDR3 region has the DNA TGTGCCAGCAGTTCCGGGGGCGTTACAGATACGCAGTATTTT. This rearrangement joins TRBV7-2 to TRBJ2-3; D is perhaps TRBD1 or TRBD2 (6 bases each). The CDR3 contains 14 residues. With 6 bases removed from V and 3 bases from J, the gap between germline ends came to 13 bases. Germline V gene sequence: CDR1 SGHTA, CDR2 FQGNSA.

This chain links TRBV4-2 with TRBJ2-3; D unresolved. This CDR3 comprises 13 residues. Germline V gene sequence: CDR1 LGHNA, CDR2 YNFKEQ. The V end lost 1 base, the J end lost 4 bases, and 6 bases lay between the germline ends. The CDR3 DNA sequence: TGTGCCAGCAGCCAAGGGTTGCCAGATACGCAGTATTTT. Translation gives CASSQGLPDTQYF.

The count of this clone is one. The chain recombines TRBV27 with TRBJ1-5; 9 nucleotides align to TRBD1. CDR1 and CDR2 (germline): MNHEY, SMNVEV (reference sequence). V dropped 4 bases and J dropped 0; count of bases not matched to a gene: 4. This CDR3 has 16 residues. The CDR3 DNA sequence: TGTGCCAGCAGTTCTAACAGGGGGCGTAGCAATCAGCCCCAGCATTTT. The encoded protein is CASSSNRGRSNQPQHF.

The genes are TRBV19 and TRBJ1-3; D remains unclear. Germline assignment: CDR1 LNHDA and CDR2 SQIVND (reference sequence). The CDR3 has 13 amino acids. Trimming removed 10 bases at V and 0 bases at J, with 10 bases between. This chain's CDR3 is CATSRSSGNTIYF. The CDR3 DNA follows: TGTGCCACCAGCAGAAGCTCTGGAAACACCATATATTTT. The entire variable domain, with the rest obtained from reference TRBV19 and TRBJ1-3, is as follows: DGGITQSPKYLFRKEGQNVTLSCEQNLNHDAMYWYRQDPGQGLRLIYYSQIVNDFQKGDIAEGYSVSREKKESFPLTVTSAQKNPTAFYLCATSRSSGNTIYFGEGSWLTVV.

The chain has TRBV25-1 and TRBJ2-3, with a possible D match to TRBD1 (6 bases). Trimming left V 2 bases short and J 1 base short, with 7 bases between. The CDR3 contains 14 residues. The V gene's germline CDR1 is MGHDK and CDR2 SYGVNS. Here the CDR3 reads CASSEGQRTDTQYF. Written as DNA, the CDR3 is TGTGCCAGCAGTGAAGGACAGCGCACAGATACGCAGTATTTT.

This clone was picked up one time. The rearrangement links TRBV28 to TRBJ1-4, with D hard to call. Germline lookup yields CDR1 MDHEN and CDR2 SYDVKM. The CDR3 is made up of 12 amino acids. V dropped 6 bases and J dropped 14 bases, with 16 bases sitting between them. The CDR3 sequence: CASRATVPLLFF. Written as DNA, the CDR3 is TGTGCCAGCAGAGCCACAGTACCTCTCCTGTTTTTT. Full variable domain (missing parts from reference TRBV28 and TRBJ1-4): DVKVTQSSRYLVKRTGEKVFLECVQDMDHENMFWYRQDPGLGLRLIYFSYDVKMKEKGDIPEGYSVSREKKERFSLILESASTNQTSMYLCASRATVPLLFFGSGTQLSVL.

The chain is built from TRBV15 and TRBJ1-1; 11 bases map to TRBD1. The germline CDR1 and CDR2 sequences are LNHNV and YYDKDF (reference sequence). There are 18 residues in the CDR3. J was trimmed by 4 bases and V by 0 bases; bases with no gene match: 10. CDR3 sequence: CATSRDRQGQGASTEAFF. CDR3 DNA sequence: TGTGCCACCAGCAGAGATAGACAAGGACAGGGGGCGAGCACTGAAGCTTTCTTT.

The rearrangement links TRBV12-3 or TRBV12-4 to TRBJ1-6; 9 bases agree with TRBD1. This CDR3 is 13 amino acids long. After removal of 6 bases from V and 14 bases from J, the junction contained 8 bases not matched to a gene. CDR3 sequence (DNA): TGTGCCAGCAGCCCGGGACAGGGTCTGGCCCTCCACTTT. It is translated as CASSPGQGLALHF.

The chain links TRBV5-1 to TRBJ1-2; D remains ambiguous. From germline, CDR1 is SGHRS and CDR2 YFSETQ. Trimming pared 4 bases from V and 3 bases from J, leaving 13 bases between. The CDR3 consists of 14 residues. CDR3 bases: TGCGCCAGCAGCAATCTCGACTCGTACTATGGCTACACCTTC. The encoded protein is CASSNLDSYYGYTF. The whole variable domain, filled in from reference TRBV5-1 and TRBJ1-2, reads KAGVTQTPRYLIKTRGQQVTLSCSPISGHRSVSWYQQTPGQGLQFLFEYFSETQRNKGNFPGRFSGRQFSNSRSEMNVSTLELGDSALYLCASSNLDSYYGYTFGSGTRLTVV.

The rearrangement joins TRBV11-3 to TRBJ2-7; D unresolved. V was shortened by 6 bases and J by 5 bases, with 17 bases between the two germline ends. Germline V lookup: CDR1 SGHNT, CDR2 YENEEA. CDR3 length: 14 residues. DNA for the CDR3: TGTGCCAGCAGATATCGGTCCCCCCGGGACGAGCAGTACTTC. It encodes CASRYRSPRDEQYF.

This chain links TRBV30 with TRBJ2-7; D possibly corresponds to TRBD1 (5 bases). Germline lookup yields CDR1 GTSNPN and CDR2 SVGIG (reference sequence). The germline V and J ends were trimmed by 4 bases and 0 bases, with 7 bases remaining between them. The CDR3 loop spans 12 amino acids. In nucleotides, the CDR3 is TGTGCCTGGAAAGGGGACTCCTACGAGCAGTACTTC. Its translation: CAWKGDSYEQYF.

This chain links TRBV7-2 with TRBJ2-7; D is unresolved. V was cut by 2 bases and J by 0 bases, with 20 bases left in between. Germline V CDR1 and CDR2: SGHTA, FQGNSA. The CDR3 loop spans 18 amino acids. In nucleotides, the CDR3 is TGTGCCAGCAGCTTATCTCCTTGGGGTCGGAAAAGCTCCTACGAGCAGTACTTC. Its protein product is CASSLSPWGRKSSYEQYF.

This clone showed up just once. The rearrangement joins TRBV19 to TRBJ1-5; no clear D. V lost 2 bases and J lost 4, with 18 bases in between. The CDR3 sequence is 17 residues long. Germline-derived CDR1 and CDR2 are LNHDA and SQIVND (reference sequence). CDR3 loop: CASSISPGGSQNQPQHF. The CDR3 DNA follows: TGTGCCAGTAGTATATCTCCAGGCGGCAGCCAAAATCAGCCCCAGCATTTT.

This chain links TRBV7-9 with TRBJ1-5; no clear D gene. CDR3 length equals 13 residues. Germline V gives CDR1 SEHNR, CDR2 FQNEAQ (reference sequence). The V and J ends lost 1 base and 6 bases respectively, with 7 bases between them. In DNA form, the CDR3 reads TGTGCCAGCAGCTTAGGGTCGGTTCAGCCCCAGCATTTT. Its protein is CASSLGSVQPQHF.

V and J are TRBV7-3 and TRBJ2-5; 7 bases align to TRBD1. There are 13 residues in the CDR3. The germline gives CDR1 SGHTA, CDR2 FQGTGA. V lost 5 bases to trimming and J lost 2 bases; unmatched junction nucleotides: 2. Here the CDR3 reads CASSTQGQETQYF. The CDR3 bases are TGTGCCAGCAGCACACAGGGGCAAGAGACCCAGTACTTC.

This chain links TRBV25-1 with TRBJ1-3, with D perhaps matching TRBD1 (6 bases). CDR1 is MGHDK, CDR2 SYGVNS, per germline. The CDR3 is made up of 15 amino acids. Deletions cut 5 bases from V and 0 bases from J, with 11 bases between. DNA for the CDR3: TGTGCCAGCAGTCCCTCCAGGGGCTCTGGAAACACCATATATTTT. Amino acid sequence: CASSPSRGSGNTIYF.

The V gene is TRBV7-8, the J gene TRBJ1-2; D might be TRBD1 (6 bases). Germline V gives CDR1 SGHVS, CDR2 FQNEAQ. Trimming pared 5 bases from V and 2 bases from J, leaving 6 bases between. CDR3 length equals 12 residues. The DNA for the CDR3 is TGTGCCAGCAGCCAGGGGAACTATGGCTACACCTTC. Amino acids: CASSQGNYGYTF.

This sequence joins TRBV11-2 and TRBJ2-3, with a tentative D call TRBD2 (5 bases). The V end was cut by 5 bases, the J end by 5 bases, with 8 bases between. Germline CDR1 is SGHAT and CDR2 is FQNNGV. This CDR3 comprises 12 residues. The CDR3 DNA is TGTGCCAGCAGCCCCCGGGGAGATACGCAGTATTTT. It codes for CASSPRGDTQYF.

The V and J genes are TRBV11-2 and TRBJ2-3; TRBD2 agrees at 13 bases. The J segment lost 5 bases and the V segment lost 6 bases, leaving 8 bases of the junction unmatched. The CDR3 covers 16 residues. Germline loops: CDR1 SGHAT, CDR2 FQNNGV. CDR3 coding DNA: TGTGCCAGCAGAAGACTAGCGGGAGGACCGGGAGATACGCAGTATTTT. Its translation: CASRRLAGGPGDTQYF.

The chain combines TRBV6-1 with TRBJ2-7; maybe TRBD1 (5 bases). CDR3 size: 15 residues. The germline V gene encodes CDR1 MNHNS and CDR2 SASEGT. Trimming shortened V by 1 base and J by 4 bases, and 14 bases separated the two germline ends. The CDR3 loop reads CASSEGGLFRYEQYF. DNA of the CDR3: TGTGCCAGCAGTGAAGGGGGCCTTTTTAGATACGAGCAGTACTTC.

This clone was seen a few times. The rearrangement joins TRBV6-2 or TRBV6-3 to TRBJ1-5, with 8 bases lining up with TRBD1. Germline values: CDR1 MNHEY, CDR2 SVGEGT. V lost 6 bases, J lost 9 bases, and 13 bases stayed unmatched. The length of the CDR3 is 15 residues. The CDR3 nucleotides are TGTGCCAGCAGCCTGGACAGGGCCACGACGTGGCCCCAGCATTTT. It yields the protein CASSLDRATTWPQHF.